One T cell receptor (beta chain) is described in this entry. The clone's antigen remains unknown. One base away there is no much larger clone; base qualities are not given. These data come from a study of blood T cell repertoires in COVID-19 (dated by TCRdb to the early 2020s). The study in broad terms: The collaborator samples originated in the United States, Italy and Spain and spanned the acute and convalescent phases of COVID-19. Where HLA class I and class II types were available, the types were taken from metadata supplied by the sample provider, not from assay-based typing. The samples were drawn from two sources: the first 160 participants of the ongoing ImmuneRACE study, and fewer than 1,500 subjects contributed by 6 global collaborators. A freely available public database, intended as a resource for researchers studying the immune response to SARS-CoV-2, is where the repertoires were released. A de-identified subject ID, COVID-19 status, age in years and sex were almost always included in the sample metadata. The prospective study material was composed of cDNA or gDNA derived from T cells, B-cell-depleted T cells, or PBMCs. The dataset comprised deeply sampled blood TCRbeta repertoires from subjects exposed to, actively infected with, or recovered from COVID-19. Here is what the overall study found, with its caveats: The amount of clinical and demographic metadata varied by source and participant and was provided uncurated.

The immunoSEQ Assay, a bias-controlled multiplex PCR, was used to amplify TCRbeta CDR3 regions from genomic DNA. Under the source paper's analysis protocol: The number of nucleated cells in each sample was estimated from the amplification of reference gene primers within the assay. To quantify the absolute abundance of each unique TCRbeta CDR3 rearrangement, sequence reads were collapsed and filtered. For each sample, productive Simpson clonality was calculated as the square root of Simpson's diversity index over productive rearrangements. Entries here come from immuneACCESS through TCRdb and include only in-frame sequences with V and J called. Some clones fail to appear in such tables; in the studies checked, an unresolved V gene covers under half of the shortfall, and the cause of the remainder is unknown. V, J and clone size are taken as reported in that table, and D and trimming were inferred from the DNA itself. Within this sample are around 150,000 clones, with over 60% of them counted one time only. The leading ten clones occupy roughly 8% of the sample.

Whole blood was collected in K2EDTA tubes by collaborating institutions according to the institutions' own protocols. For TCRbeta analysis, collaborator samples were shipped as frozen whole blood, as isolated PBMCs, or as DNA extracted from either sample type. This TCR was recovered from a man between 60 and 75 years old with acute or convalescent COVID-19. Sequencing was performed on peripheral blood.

The CDR3 reads CASSLGLAGFIQDTQYF. The sequence in DNA is TGCGCCAGCAGCCTGGGACTAGCGGGGTTCATACAAGATACGCAGTATTTT. The chain was built from TRBV5-1 and TRBJ2-3, and TRBD2 matches 13 of the central bases. CDR1 and CDR2, looked up from the germline V gene, are SGHRS and YFSETQ. The CDR3 measures 17 amino acids from cysteine to phenylalanine. The retained sequence is limited to the CDR3, 51 bases, with the frame set at the first base. For this chain, trimming is 4 bases at the V end and 5 bases at the J end, and the number of junction bases without a gene match is 10.